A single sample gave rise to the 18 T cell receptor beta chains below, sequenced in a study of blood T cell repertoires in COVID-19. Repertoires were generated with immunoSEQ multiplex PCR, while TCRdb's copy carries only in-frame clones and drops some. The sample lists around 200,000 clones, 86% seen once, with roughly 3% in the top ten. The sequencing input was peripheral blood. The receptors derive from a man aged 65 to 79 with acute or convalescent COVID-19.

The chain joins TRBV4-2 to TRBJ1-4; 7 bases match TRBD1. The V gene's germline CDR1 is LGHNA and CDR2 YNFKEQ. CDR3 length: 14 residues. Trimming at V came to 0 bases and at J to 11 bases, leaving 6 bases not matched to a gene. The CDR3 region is CASSQDTGVRKLFF. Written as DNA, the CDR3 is TGTGCCAGCAGCCAAGATACAGGGGTGAGGAAACTGTTTTTT.

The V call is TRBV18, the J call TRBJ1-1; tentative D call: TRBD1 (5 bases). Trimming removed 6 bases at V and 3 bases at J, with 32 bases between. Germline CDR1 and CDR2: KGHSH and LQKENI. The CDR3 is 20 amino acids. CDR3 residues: CASSPPVLAGSWRGDTEAFF. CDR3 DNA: TGTGCCAGCTCGCCCCCCGTCCTAGCCGGGTCTTGGAGGGGCGACACTGAAGCTTTCTTT.

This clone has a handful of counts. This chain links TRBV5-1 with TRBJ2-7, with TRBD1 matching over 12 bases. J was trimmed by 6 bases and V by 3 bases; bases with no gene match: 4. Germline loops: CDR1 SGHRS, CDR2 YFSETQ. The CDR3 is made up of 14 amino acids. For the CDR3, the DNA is TGCGCCAGCAGCTGGGGACAGGGGGCTGGCGAGCAGTACTTC. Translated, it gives CASSWGQGAGEQYF.

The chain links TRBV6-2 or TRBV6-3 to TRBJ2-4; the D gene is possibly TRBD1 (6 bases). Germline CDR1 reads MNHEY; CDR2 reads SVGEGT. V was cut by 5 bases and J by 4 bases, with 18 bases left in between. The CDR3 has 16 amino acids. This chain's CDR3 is CASSAAGTSWKNIQYF. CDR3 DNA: TGTGCCAGCAGTGCAGCTGGGACATCCTGGAAAAACATTCAGTACTTC.

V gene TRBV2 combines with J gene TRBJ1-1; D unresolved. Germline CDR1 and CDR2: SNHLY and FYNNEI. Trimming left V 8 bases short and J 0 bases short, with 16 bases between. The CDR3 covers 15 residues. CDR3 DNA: TGTGCCAGCTTTGCTAAGGAGGTCTTGAACACTGAAGCTTTCTTT. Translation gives CASFAKEVLNTEAFF. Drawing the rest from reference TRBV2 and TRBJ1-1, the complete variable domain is EPEVTQTPSHQVTQMGQEVILRCVPISNHLYFYWYRQILGQKVEFLVSFYNNEISEKSEIFDDQFSVERPDGSNFTLKIRSTKLEDSAMYFCASFAKEVLNTEAFFGQGTRLTVV.

The CDR3 DNA reads as TGTGCCAGCAGTGAGGGAGGGGTAATAGGGTACACCTTC. As protein: CASSEGGVIGYTF. The chain couples TRBV6-1 to TRBJ1-2; maybe TRBD1 (5 bases). CDR1 is MNHNS and CDR2 is SASEGT in the germline V gene. Trimming removed 3 bases from V and 11 bases from J, with 16 bases in between. The CDR3 is 13 residues long.

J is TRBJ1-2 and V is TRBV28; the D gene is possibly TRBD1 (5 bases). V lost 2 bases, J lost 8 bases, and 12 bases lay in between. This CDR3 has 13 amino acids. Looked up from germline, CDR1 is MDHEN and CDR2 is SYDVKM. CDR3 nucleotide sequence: TGTGCCAGCAGTTTACTCCGGGGGTGGGGCTACACCTTC. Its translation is CASSLLRGWGYTF.

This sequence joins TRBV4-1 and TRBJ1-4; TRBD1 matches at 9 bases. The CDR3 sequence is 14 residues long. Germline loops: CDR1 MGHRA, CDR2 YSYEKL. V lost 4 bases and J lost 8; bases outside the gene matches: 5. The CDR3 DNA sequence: TGCGCCAGCAGCCGAGGACAGGGGTGGGAAAAACTGTTTTTT. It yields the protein CASSRGQGWEKLFF.

CDR3 coding DNA: TGTGCCAGCAGTTTACCCCAGGGGAGTGGAAACACCATATATTTT. It codes for CASSLPQGSGNTIYF. The rearrangement uses TRBV28 and TRBJ1-3; possibly TRBD1 for D (6 bases). V was pared by 2 bases and J by 3 bases, with 11 bases between. CDR1 is MDHEN and CDR2 is SYDVKM in the germline V gene. The CDR3 sequence is 15 residues long. Full variable domain (outside the CDR3, taken from reference TRBV28 and TRBJ1-3): DVKVTQSSRYLVKRTGEKVFLECVQDMDHENMFWYRQDPGLGLRLIYFSYDVKMKEKGDIPEGYSVSREKKERFSLILESASTNQTSMYLCASSLPQGSGNTIYFGEGSWLTVV.

In DNA form, the CDR3 reads TGTGCCAGCCGTCCGGGAGGTGCTGGGGCAACTAATGAAAAACTGTTTTTT. It yields the protein CASRPGGAGATNEKLFF. This rearrangement joins TRBV27 to TRBJ1-4; D is ambiguous. Germline V gene data show CDR1 as MNHEY and CDR2 as SMNVEV (reference sequence). This CDR3 spans 17 amino acids. The V end lost 8 bases, the J end lost 0 bases, and 19 bases lay between the germline ends.

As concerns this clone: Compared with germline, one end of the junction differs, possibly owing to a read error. The CDR3: CASSFYPYSNQPQHF. The DNA of the CDR3 is TGTGCCAGTAGTTTTTACCCCTATAGCAATCAGCCCCAGCATTTT. The chain couples TRBV28 to TRBJ1-5; D is undetermined. CDR1 and CDR2 (germline): MDHEN, SYDVKM. The CDR3 runs 15 residues.

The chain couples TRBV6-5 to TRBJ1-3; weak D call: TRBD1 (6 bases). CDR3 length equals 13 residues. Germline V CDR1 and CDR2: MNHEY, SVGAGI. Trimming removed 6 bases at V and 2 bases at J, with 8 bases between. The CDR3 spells CASRQGPGNTIYF. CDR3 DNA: TGTGCCAGCAGGCAGGGGCCTGGAAACACCATATATTTT.

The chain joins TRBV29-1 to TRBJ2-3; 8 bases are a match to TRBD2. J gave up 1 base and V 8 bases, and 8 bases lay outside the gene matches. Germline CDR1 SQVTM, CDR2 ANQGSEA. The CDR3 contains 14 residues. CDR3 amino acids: CSTSGSTGTDTQYF. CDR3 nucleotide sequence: TGCAGCACGAGCGGGAGTACGGGCACAGATACGCAGTATTTT.

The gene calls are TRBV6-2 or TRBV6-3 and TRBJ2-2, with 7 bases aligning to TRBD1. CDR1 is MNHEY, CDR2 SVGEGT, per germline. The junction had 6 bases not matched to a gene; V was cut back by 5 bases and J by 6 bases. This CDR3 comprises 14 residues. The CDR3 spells CASSGYRGPGELFF. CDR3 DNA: TGTGCCAGCAGTGGATACAGGGGACCCGGGGAGCTGTTTTTT.

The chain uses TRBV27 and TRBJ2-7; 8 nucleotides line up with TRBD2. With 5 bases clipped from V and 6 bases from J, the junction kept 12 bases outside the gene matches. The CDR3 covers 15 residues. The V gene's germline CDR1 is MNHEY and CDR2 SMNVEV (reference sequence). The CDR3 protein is CASSPRAGVSPEQYF. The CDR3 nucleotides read TGTGCCAGCAGTCCCAGAGCGGGGGTTTCCCCCGAGCAGTACTTC.

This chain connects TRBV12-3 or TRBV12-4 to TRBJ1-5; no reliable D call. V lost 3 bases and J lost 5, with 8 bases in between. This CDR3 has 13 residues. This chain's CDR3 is CASSFSFHQPQHF. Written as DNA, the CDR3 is TGTGCCAGCAGTTTCTCTTTCCATCAGCCCCAGCATTTT.

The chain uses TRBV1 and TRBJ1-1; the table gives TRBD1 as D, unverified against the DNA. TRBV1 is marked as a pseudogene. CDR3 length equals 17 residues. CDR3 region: CTSSQVLPGQANTEAFF. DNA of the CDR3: TGCACCAGCAGCCAAGTTCTTCCGGGACAGGCGAACACTGAAGCTTTCTTT.

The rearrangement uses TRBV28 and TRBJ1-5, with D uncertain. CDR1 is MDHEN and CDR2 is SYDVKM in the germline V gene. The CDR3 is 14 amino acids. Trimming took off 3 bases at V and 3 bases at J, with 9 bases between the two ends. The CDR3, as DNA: TGTGCCAGCAGTTTTTTTGACACCAATCAGCCCCAGCATTTT. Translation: CASSFFDTNQPQHF.